These 25 T cell receptor beta chains originate from one sample sequenced in a study of cytomegalovirus exposure and HLA in healthy donors. The PCR was carried out with 60 Vbeta primers and 13 Jbeta primers. Method: immunoSEQ multiplex PCR; TCRdb's copy keeps in-frame clones and lacks some. The repertoire holds 100,000 or so clones, approximately 72% seen once, with roughly 2% in the top ten. Sequencing was carried out using PBMCs. The receptors were sampled from a woman in her thirties or forties in good health and CMV-seronegative.

The CDR3 loop reads CASSLGTSGGTEETQYF. CDR3 nucleotide sequence: TGTGCCAGCAGCTTAGGGACTAGCGGGGGGACAGAAGAGACCCAGTACTTC. The chain recombines TRBV13 with TRBJ2-5, with 13 nucleotides matching TRBD2. The CDR3 has 17 amino acids. After removal of 0 bases from V and 3 bases from J, the junction contained 4 bases not matched to a gene. The germline V gene encodes CDR1 PRHDT and CDR2 FYEKMQ (reference sequence).

The genes are TRBV5-8 and TRBJ2-1; D unclear. From germline, CDR1 is SGHTS and CDR2 YDEGEE. With 6 bases removed from V and 6 bases from J, the gap between germline ends came to 16 bases. This CDR3 region has 14 residues. In DNA form, the CDR3 reads TGTGCCAGCACCAGCCGAGTGCCAGGCAATGAGCAGTTCTTC. Encoded protein: CASTSRVPGNEQFF.

The chain is built from TRBV27 and TRBJ2-5, with 7 positions matching TRBD2. Germline-derived CDR1 and CDR2 are MNHEY and SMNVEV (reference sequence). J lost 1 base, V lost 2 bases, and 4 bases had no gene match. The CDR3 consists of 15 residues. The CDR3 loop reads CASSLQGGAQETQYF. CDR3 DNA sequence: TGTGCCAGCAGTTTACAGGGAGGGGCCCAAGAGACCCAGTACTTC.

The chain has TRBV11-3 and TRBJ2-5, with D tentatively TRBD2 (5 bases). The CDR3 totals 14 residues. Germline V gives CDR1 SGHNT, CDR2 YENEEA. Trimming stripped 5 bases from V and 4 bases from J, with 14 bases between. The CDR3 protein is CASSRAGGTETQYF. The CDR3 coding sequence is TGTGCCAGCAGCCGCGCGGGCGGCACAGAGACCCAGTACTTC.

This clone was recorded only once. V is TRBV4-1 and J is TRBJ2-7; 9 positions agree with TRBD1. CDR3 length equals 14 residues. Germline values: CDR1 MGHRA, CDR2 YSYEKL. V was pared by 3 bases and J by 3 bases, with 3 bases of the junction left unmatched. The CDR3 loop reads CASSHQDRGYEQYF. The CDR3 DNA reads as TGCGCCAGCAGCCATCAGGACAGGGGCTACGAGCAGTACTTC.

The chain is built from TRBV7-2 and TRBJ2-2, with TRBD1 as a possible D gene (6 bases). The CDR3 has 16 amino acids. V was pared by 0 bases and J by 2 bases, with 10 bases between. Germline V gives CDR1 SGHTA, CDR2 FQGNSA. The CDR3 coding sequence is TGTGCCAGCAGCTTAGCGCAGGGGCCCAACACCGGGGAGCTGTTTTTT. The encoded protein is CASSLAQGPNTGELFF.

V gene TRBV2 combines with J gene TRBJ2-1; D possibly corresponds to TRBD2 (5 bases). The CDR3 totals 13 residues. With 6 bases removed from V and 6 bases from J, the gap between germline ends came to 12 bases. Germline-derived CDR1 and CDR2 are SNHLY and FYNNEI. The CDR3 DNA follows: TGTGCCAGCAGCCTCGGGGTCTCCAATGAGCAGTTCTTC. Its translation is CASSLGVSNEQFF.

The chain has TRBV2 and TRBJ2-7; TRBD2 is a possible D gene (7 bases). This CDR3 is 12 amino acids long. V lost 9 bases to trimming and J lost 3 bases, with 12 bases between them. CDR1 and CDR2 (germline): SNHLY, FYNNEI. The CDR3 sequence is CARRGEGYEQYF. The CDR3 coding sequence is TGTGCCAGAAGGGGGGAGGGCTACGAGCAGTACTTC.

The chain is built from TRBV7-2 and TRBJ2-5; D call uncertain. V lost 2 bases and J lost 1, with 5 bases in between. Germline V CDR1 and CDR2: SGHTA, FQGNSA. This CDR3 comprises 13 residues. CDR3 in amino acids: CASSLMAQETQYF. CDR3 sequence (DNA): TGTGCCAGCAGCTTAATGGCCCAAGAGACCCAGTACTTC.

The chain carries TRBV7-2 and TRBJ2-3, with 8 positions matching TRBD2. V shed 1 base and J 4 bases; nucleotides not matched to a gene: 7. In germline, CDR1 is SGHTA, CDR2 FQGNSA. The CDR3 has 16 residues. CDR3 coding DNA: TGTGCCAGCAGCTTAGGCTTAGCGGGAAGGGCAGATACGCAGTATTTT. The encoded protein is CASSLGLAGRADTQYF. The complete variable domain, with remaining parts taken from reference TRBV7-2 and TRBJ2-3, reads GAGVSQSPSNKVTEKGKDVELRCDPISGHTALYWYRQSLGQGLEFLIYFQGNSAPDKSGLPSDRFSAERTGGSVSTLTIQRTQQEDSAVYLCASSLGLAGRADTQYFGPGTRLTVL.

The V gene is TRBV15, the J gene TRBJ1-1; no clear D. Trimming shortened V by 0 bases and J by 3 bases, and 5 bases separated the two germline ends. Germline assignment: CDR1 LNHNV and CDR2 YYDKDF (reference sequence). This CDR3 region has 13 residues. As DNA, the CDR3 is TGTGCCACCAGCAGAGAGTCAGACACTGAAGCTTTCTTT. Its translation is CATSRESDTEAFF.

The V gene is TRBV11-2, the J gene TRBJ1-5, with D tentatively TRBD1 (5 bases). With 6 bases removed from V and 0 bases from J, the gap between germline ends came to 9 bases. Germline CDR1 SGHAT, CDR2 FQNNGV. This CDR3 is 14 amino acids long. For the CDR3, the DNA is TGTGCCAGCAGTTTTGACAGTAGCAATCAGCCCCAGCATTTT. Its protein product is CASSFDSSNQPQHF.

This rearrangement joins TRBV19 to TRBJ2-2; 10 bases are shared with TRBD1. The V and J ends lost 6 bases and 1 base, in that order; junction bases with no gene match: 5. The CDR3 runs 16 residues. The germline gives CDR1 LNHDA, CDR2 SQIVND (reference sequence). The DNA for the CDR3 is TGTGCCAGTAGGTCGGGACAGGGGTTGAACACCGGGGAGCTGTTTTTT. Translating gives CASRSGQGLNTGELFF.

A few counts support this clone. The chain links TRBV5-4 to TRBJ2-3; a possible D gene is TRBD2 (6 bases). The CDR3 consists of 15 residues. Trimming pared 1 base from V and 5 bases from J, leaving 14 bases between. The germline CDR1 and CDR2 sequences are SGHNT and YYREEE (reference sequence). The CDR3 DNA is TGTGCCAGCAGCTTGAGTCGGCAGGGACTAGATACGCAGTATTTT. This codes for CASSLSRQGLDTQYF.

V usage is TRBV18 and J usage is TRBJ2-7, with TRBD1 as a possible D gene (7 bases). This CDR3 spans 16 amino acids. The germline gives CDR1 KGHSH, CDR2 LQKENI. The V end was cut by 1 base, the J end by 7 bases, with 20 bases between. The CDR3 loop reads CASSPRLRGDFVEQYF. The DNA of the CDR3 is TGTGCCAGCTCACCACGCCTCAGGGGGGACTTTGTGGAGCAGTACTTC.

This chain connects TRBV5-4 to TRBJ1-2, with D maybe TRBD1 (5 bases). Germline V CDR1 and CDR2: SGHNT, YYREEE (reference sequence). Trimming stripped 0 bases from V and 5 bases from J, with 14 bases between. CDR3 length: 15 residues. CDR3 nucleotide sequence: TGTGCCAGCAGCTTGGAGACAGAGGAAGGGTATGGCTACACCTTC. It yields the protein CASSLETEEGYGYTF.

V and J are TRBV19 and TRBJ1-2; D call uncertain. The germline V gene has CDR1 LNHDA and CDR2 SQIVND (reference sequence). The CDR3 is made up of 15 amino acids. V was shortened by 3 bases and J by 1 base, with 12 bases between the two germline ends. CDR3 amino acids: CASSIDARGNYGYTF. In DNA form, the CDR3 reads TGTGCCAGTAGTATTGACGCCCGGGGTAACTATGGCTACACCTTC.

The chain recombines TRBV11-2 with TRBJ2-2, with 9 nucleotides matching TRBD1. Trimming removed 5 bases from V and 4 bases from J; junction bases left unmatched: 5. This CDR3 has 15 residues. Germline CDR1 is SGHAT and CDR2 is FQNNGV. CDR3 nucleotides: TGTGCCAGCAGCATGCTGACAGGGGGCACCGGGGAGCTGTTTTTT. Residues: CASSMLTGGTGELFF.

The chain combines TRBV19 with TRBJ2-7; D is ambiguous. This CDR3 contains 13 residues. With 5 bases removed from V and 2 bases from J, the gap between germline ends came to 10 bases. Germline CDR1 and CDR2: LNHDA and SQIVND (reference sequence). This CDR3 is CASSRGVPYEQYF. In nucleotides, the CDR3 is TGTGCCAGTAGTCGCGGCGTACCCTACGAGCAGTACTTC.

This clone was detected only a few times. The gene calls are TRBV7-3 and TRBJ2-1, with no clear D. Germline V CDR1 and CDR2: SGHTA, FQGTGA. V was clipped by 5 bases and J by 1 base, with 15 bases between them. This CDR3 spans 16 amino acids. CDR3 DNA sequence: TGTGCCAGCAGCCCCTCGTTGTTAGCATCCTACAATGAGCAGTTCTTC. This sequence encodes CASSPSLLASYNEQFF.

The rearrangement links TRBV30 to TRBJ2-1; the match to TRBD2 covers 8 bases. V lost 0 bases, J lost 4 bases, and 5 bases stayed unmatched. Germline values: CDR1 GTSNPN, CDR2 SVGIG (reference sequence). The CDR3 loop spans 15 amino acids. CDR3 bases: TGTGCCTGGAGTGTAGCGGGAGCGGATTACAATGAGCAGTTCTTC. Translating it yields CAWSVAGADYNEQFF.

The CDR3 DNA reads as TGCAGCGAGAGGACAGGTTTGGGAGGCTACACCTTC. Translating it yields CSERTGLGGYTF. V gene TRBV29-1 combines with J gene TRBJ1-2, with 7 bases matching TRBD1. Trimming removed 7 bases from V and 8 bases from J; junction bases left unmatched: 10. The CDR3 is made up of 12 amino acids. In germline, CDR1 is SQVTM, CDR2 ANQGSEA.

The chain joins TRBV2 to TRBJ1-5; 8 bases align to TRBD1. Unmatched junction bases numbered 16, after V lost 5 bases and J lost 10 bases. Germline-derived CDR1 and CDR2 are SNHLY and FYNNEI. This CDR3 is 16 amino acids long. CDR3 sequence (DNA): TGTGCCAGCAGTAAGACAGGGGTGATGGAGATTCAACCCCAGCATTTT. This sequence encodes CASSKTGVMEIQPQHF. Full variable domain (rest looked up from reference TRBV2 and TRBJ1-5): EPEVTQTPSHQVTQMGQEVILRCVPISNHLYFYWYRQILGQKVEFLVSFYNNEISEKSEIFDDQFSVERPDGSNFTLKIRSTKLEDSAMYFCASSKTGVMEIQPQHFGDGTRLSIL.

This clone was detected only a few times. The chain has TRBV7-2 and TRBJ2-7; 9 bases agree with TRBD2. Germline V gene sequence: CDR1 SGHTA, CDR2 FQGNSA. V was clipped by 2 bases and J by 10 bases; unmatched bases: 9. The CDR3 sequence is 14 residues long. CDR3 in amino acids: CASSLKAGGSSQYF. CDR3 DNA sequence: TGTGCCAGCAGCTTAAAAGCGGGGGGATCGTCACAGTACTTC.

The chain links TRBV6-6 to TRBJ1-1; a weak D match, TRBD1 (6 bases). V shed 5 bases and J shed 3 bases, with 16 bases lying between them. Germline V gives CDR1 MNHNY, CDR2 SVGAGI (reference sequence). The CDR3 is 15 amino acids. CDR3: CASSTRTVLDTEAFF. In DNA form, the CDR3 reads TGTGCCAGCAGTACTCGGACAGTCTTGGACACTGAAGCTTTCTTT.